Given below is one T cell receptor (beta chain) in context. Methods used by the authors: Cell counts per sample came from amplifying reference gene primers. Clones were sequenced by immunoSEQ multiplex PCR, and TCRdb holds only the in-frame ones, with some missing. V and J calls and clone size are given by that table; D and trimming were obtained from the DNA. The sample holds a few hundred thousand clones, approximately 84% seen once. The data belong to a study of blood T cell repertoires in COVID-19. Study at large: In each case, the material was cDNA or gDNA derived from T cells, B-cell-depleted T cells, or PBMCs.

Recovered status in Cohort 3 required two negative PCRs, clearance, or symptom resolution. The CDR3 spans 13 residues. V was trimmed by 3 bases and J by 4 bases, leaving 9 bases between them. CDR1 and CDR2 from the germline V gene are MGHRA and YSYEKL. Source material: PBMCs or T cells enriched from blood (not recorded which). This TCR was sampled from a woman under 30 who had recovered from COVID-19. The chain recombines TRBV4-1 with TRBJ1-2, with D unclear. The CDR3 DNA reads TGCGCCAGCAGCCAGTCCGGTGGCTATGGCTACACCTTC. Translation gives CASSQSGGYGYTF.